This T cell receptor beta chain was observed in a study of T cell responses to AZD1222 COVID-19 vaccine. Study-wide results and limits: None of the repertoires were sampled until the peak T cell response had passed. Across the whole spike, CD4 TCRs peaked at regions 160-218 and 743-854. White British people made up most donors, females outnumbered males, and clonal diversity was possibly underestimated.

The germline V gene encodes CDR1 SGHDN and CDR2 FVKESK. V lost 0 bases to trimming and J lost 4 bases, with 6 bases between them. The CDR3 covers 13 residues. Of note for this clone: Its specificity is unknown.

Second doses that came at about 4 or about 12 weeks were put together. The assay was immunoSEQ multiplex PCR, and TCRdb's table has in-frame clones only and misses some. The sample carries about 200,000 clones, about 93% recorded once. Sequencing used peripheral blood, obtained 28 days after the second AZD1222 dose. The TCR was taken from an adult who received the AZD1222 COVID-19 vaccine. The V and J genes are TRBV14 and TRBJ1-2, with no clear D. CDR3 amino acids: CASSQDRTYGYTF. CDR3 sequence (DNA): TGTGCCAGCAGCCAAGACAGAACCTATGGCTACACCTTC.